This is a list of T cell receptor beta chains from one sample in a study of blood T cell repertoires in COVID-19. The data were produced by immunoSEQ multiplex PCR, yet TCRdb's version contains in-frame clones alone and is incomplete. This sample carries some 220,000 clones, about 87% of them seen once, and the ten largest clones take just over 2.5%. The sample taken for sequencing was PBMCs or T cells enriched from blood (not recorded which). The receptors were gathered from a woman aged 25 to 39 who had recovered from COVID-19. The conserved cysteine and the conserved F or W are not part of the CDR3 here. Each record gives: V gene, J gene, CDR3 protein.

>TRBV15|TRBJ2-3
ATQIEDTQY
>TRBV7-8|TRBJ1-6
ASSGGTQNNSPLH
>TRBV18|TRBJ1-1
ASSPREREDTEAF
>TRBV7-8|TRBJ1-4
ASSWGQVNEKLF
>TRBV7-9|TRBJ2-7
ASSLAPGHNEQY
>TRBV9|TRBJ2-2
ASSGTSENTGELF
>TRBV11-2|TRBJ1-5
ASSFGSGQPQH
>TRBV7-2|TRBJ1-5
ASSLTGGPGNQPQH
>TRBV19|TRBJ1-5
ASSRDNNQPQH
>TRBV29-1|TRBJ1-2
SAAGQGALDYGYT